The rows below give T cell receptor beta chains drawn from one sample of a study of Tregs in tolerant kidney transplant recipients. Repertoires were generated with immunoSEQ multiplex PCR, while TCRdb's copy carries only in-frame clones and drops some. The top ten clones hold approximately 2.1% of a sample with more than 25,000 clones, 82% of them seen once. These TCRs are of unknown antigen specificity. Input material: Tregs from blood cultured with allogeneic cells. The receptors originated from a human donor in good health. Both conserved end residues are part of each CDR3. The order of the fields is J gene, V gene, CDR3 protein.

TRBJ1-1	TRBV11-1	CASSLGELTFF
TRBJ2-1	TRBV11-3	CASSLKGGRNEQFF
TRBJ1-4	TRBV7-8	CASSLAPGGGSGTNEKLFF
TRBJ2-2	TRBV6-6	CASSPRGMNTGELFF
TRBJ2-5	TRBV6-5	CASSQAIQETQYF
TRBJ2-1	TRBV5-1	CASSLLATSYNEQFF
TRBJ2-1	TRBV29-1	CSVERIGGGQFF
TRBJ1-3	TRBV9	CASSGGGYSGNTIYF
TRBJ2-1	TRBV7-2	CASSLEREGEQFF
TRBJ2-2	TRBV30	CAWKRPPTGSNTGELFF
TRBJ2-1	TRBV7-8	CASSLGHSAGEQFF
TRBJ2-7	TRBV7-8	CASSSPLSRDLTEEQYF
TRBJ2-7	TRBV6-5	CASSYWDSPYEQYF
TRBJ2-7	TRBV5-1	CASSSTGEQYF
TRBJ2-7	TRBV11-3	CASSRHYEQYF
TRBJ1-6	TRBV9	CASSVGGNDSPLHF
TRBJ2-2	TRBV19	CASSTPGLAGSFNTGELFF
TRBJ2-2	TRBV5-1	CASSPPGLAGGTGELFF
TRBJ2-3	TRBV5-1	CASSLGGTGTSGTDTQYF
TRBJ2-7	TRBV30	CAWSVNGYEQYF
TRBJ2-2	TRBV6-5	CASSSASWPRGELFF
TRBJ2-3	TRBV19	CASSTRGRASTDTQYF
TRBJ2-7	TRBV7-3	CASSLIAGSEQYF
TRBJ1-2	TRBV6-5	CASSKTGSGYGYTF
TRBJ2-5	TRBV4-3	CASSRLGGETQYF
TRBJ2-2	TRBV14	CASSQVITGELFF
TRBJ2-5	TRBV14	CASSQVQGAKTQYF
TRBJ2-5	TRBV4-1	CASSLPRDQETQYF
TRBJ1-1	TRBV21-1	CASSSAQENTEAFF
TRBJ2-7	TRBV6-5	CASRQGQYEQYF
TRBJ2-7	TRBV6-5	CASSYRGQTYEQYF
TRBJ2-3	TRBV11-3	CASSLRSGQGADTQYF
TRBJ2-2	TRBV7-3	CASSLNPLRNTGELFF
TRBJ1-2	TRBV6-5	CASRLTGGYGYTF
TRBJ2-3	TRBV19	CASGEGSGYTDTQYF
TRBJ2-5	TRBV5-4	CASLSTSTSGRALVETQYF
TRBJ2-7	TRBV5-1	CASSFSGVPPYEQYF
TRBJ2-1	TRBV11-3	CASSFGTGGNEQFF
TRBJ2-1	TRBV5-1	CASSLGVDNEQFF
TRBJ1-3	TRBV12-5	CASGLVLGDRDSGNTIYF
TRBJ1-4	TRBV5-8	CASRPTRTGQTEKLFF
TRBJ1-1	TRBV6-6	CASSRDEGAEAFF
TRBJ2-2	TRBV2	CASTRSPEGLAGELFF
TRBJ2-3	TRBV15	CATGGDYPTDTQYF
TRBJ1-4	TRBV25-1	CASSVGGTNEKLFF
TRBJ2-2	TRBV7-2	CASSLGLNTGELFF
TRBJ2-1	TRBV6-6	CASSYFGAPTYNEQFF
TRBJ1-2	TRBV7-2	CASSLERAGYTF
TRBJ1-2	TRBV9	CASSRDVGDRGRGYTF
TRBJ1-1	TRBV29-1	CSVVKTGLNTEAFF
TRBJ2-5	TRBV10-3	CAISRDFQETQYF
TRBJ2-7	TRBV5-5	CASSLVLAGSYEQYF
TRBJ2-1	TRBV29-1	CNVEVAGGPFYNEQFF
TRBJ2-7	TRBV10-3	CAISGDPIQEQYF
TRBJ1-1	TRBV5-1	CASSPQGPPNTEAFF
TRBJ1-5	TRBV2	CASSAAGMNNQPQHF
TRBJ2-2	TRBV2	CASKGSGGETGELFF
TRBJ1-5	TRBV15	CATSKGLVNQPQHF